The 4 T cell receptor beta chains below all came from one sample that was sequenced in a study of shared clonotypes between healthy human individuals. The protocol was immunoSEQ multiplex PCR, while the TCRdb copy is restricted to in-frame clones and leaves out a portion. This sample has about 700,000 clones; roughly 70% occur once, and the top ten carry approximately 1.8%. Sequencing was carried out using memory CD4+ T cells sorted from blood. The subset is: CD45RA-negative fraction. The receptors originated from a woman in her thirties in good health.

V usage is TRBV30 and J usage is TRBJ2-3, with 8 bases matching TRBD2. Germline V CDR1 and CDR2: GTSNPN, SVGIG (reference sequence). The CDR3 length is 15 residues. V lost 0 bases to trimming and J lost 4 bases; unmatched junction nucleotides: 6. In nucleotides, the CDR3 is TGTGCCTGGAGTGTACTGAGCGGGAGCGCAGATACGCAGTATTTT. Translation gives CAWSVLSGSADTQYF.

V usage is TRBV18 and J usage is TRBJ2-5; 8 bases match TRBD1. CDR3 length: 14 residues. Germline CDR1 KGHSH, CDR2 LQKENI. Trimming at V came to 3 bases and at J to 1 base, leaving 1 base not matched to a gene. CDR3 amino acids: CASSPQGAQETQYF. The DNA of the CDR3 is TGTGCCAGCTCACCTCAGGGGGCCCAAGAGACCCAGTACTTC.

The DNA of the CDR3 is TGTGCCAGCTCACTAGAGGACAATCAGCCCCAGCATTTT. It encodes CASSLEDNQPQHF. This chain links TRBV18 with TRBJ1-5; D gene uncertain. The CDR3 contains 13 residues. V was trimmed by 4 bases and J by 3 bases, leaving 7 bases between them. The germline V gene has CDR1 KGHSH and CDR2 LQKENI.

CDR3 DNA sequence: TGCGCCAGCAGCGCGAAGATAAAGGTTCTACTTTATGGCTACACCTTC. Protein sequence: CASSAKIKVLLYGYTF. The chain employs TRBV4-1 and TRBJ1-2; unclear D gene. Germline CDR1 MGHRA, CDR2 YSYEKL. The V end was cut by 5 bases, the J end by 5 bases, with 21 bases between. This CDR3 region has 16 residues.